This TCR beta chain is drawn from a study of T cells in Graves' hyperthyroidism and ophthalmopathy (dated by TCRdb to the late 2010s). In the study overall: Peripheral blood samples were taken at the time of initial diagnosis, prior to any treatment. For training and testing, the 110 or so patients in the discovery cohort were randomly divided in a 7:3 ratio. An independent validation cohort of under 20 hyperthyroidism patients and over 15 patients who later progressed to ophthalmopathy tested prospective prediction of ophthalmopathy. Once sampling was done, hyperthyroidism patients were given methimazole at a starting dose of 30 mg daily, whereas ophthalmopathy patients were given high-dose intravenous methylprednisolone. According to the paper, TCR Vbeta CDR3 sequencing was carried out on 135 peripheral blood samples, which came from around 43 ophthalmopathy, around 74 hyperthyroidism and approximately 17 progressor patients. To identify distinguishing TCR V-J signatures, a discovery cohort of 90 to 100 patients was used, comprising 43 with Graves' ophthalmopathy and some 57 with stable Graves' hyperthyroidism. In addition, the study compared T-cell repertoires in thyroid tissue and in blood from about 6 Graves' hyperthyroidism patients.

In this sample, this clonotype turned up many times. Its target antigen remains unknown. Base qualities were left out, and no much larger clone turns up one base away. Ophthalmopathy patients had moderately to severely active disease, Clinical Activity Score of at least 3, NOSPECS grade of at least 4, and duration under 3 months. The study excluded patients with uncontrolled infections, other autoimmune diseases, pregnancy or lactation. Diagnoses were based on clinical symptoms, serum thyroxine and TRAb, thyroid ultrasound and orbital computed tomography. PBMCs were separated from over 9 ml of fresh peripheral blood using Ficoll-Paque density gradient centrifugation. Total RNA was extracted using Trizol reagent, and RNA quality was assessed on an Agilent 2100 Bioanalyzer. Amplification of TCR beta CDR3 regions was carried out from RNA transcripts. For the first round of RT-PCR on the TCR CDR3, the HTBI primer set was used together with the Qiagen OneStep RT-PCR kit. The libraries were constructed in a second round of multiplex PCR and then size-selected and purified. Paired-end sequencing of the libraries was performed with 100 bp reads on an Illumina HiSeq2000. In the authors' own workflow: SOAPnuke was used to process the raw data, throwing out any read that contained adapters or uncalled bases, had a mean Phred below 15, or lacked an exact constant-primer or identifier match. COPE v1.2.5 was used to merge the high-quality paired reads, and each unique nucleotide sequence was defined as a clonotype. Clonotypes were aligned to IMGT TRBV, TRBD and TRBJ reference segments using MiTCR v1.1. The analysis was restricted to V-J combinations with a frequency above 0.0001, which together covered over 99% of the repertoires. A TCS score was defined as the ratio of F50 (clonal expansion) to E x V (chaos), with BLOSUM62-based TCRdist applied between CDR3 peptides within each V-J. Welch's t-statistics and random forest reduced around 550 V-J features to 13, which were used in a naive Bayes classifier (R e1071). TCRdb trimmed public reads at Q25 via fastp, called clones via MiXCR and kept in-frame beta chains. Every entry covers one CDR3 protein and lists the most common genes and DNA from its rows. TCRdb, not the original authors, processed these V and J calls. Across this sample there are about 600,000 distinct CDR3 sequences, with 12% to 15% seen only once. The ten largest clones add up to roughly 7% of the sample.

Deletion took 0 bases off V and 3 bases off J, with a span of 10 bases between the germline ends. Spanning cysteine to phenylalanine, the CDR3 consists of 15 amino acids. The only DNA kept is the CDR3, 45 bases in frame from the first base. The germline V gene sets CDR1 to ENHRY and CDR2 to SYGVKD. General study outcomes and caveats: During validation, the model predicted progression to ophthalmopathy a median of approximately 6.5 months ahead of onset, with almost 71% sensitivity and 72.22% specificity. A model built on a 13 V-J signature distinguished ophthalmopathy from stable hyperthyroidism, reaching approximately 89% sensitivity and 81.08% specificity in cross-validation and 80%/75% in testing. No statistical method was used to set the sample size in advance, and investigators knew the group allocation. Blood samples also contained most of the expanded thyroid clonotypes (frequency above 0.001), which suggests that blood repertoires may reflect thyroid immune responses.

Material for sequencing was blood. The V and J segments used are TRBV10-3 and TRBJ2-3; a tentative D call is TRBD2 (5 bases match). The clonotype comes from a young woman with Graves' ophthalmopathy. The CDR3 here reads CAISESDGLTDTQYF. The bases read TGTGCCATCAGTGAGTCGGACGGACTGACAGATACGCAGTATTTT.